A few counts support the clone carrying this T cell receptor (beta chain). The protocol was immunoSEQ multiplex PCR, while the TCRdb copy is restricted to in-frame clones and leaves out a portion. Of about 220,000 clones listed, around 82% were seen once; the top ten hold about 4.8%. This specimen belongs to a study of blood T cell repertoires in COVID-19. For the study at large: The origin of the acute and convalescent COVID-19 samples was the United States, Italy and Spain. The cDNA or gDNA used as material had been derived from T cells, B-cell-depleted T cells, or PBMCs.

Which cohort a participant joined came from the clinical history participants gave. Exposed participants encountered a COVID-19 case during the 2 weeks preceding study entry. V lost 6 bases, J lost 8 bases, and 5 bases stayed unmatched. CDR3 size: 13 residues. The germline V gene encodes CDR1 KGHSH and CDR2 LQKENI. The clonotype originates from a woman in her fifties or sixties who had been exposed to COVID-19. Sequencing was performed on PBMCs or T cells enriched from blood (not recorded which). The J gene is TRBJ1-2, the V gene TRBV18, with 11 bases identical to TRBD1. The CDR3 nucleotides are TGTGCCAGCTCCCAGGACAGGGGGCAAGGCTACACCTTC. Amino acids: CASSQDRGQGYTF.